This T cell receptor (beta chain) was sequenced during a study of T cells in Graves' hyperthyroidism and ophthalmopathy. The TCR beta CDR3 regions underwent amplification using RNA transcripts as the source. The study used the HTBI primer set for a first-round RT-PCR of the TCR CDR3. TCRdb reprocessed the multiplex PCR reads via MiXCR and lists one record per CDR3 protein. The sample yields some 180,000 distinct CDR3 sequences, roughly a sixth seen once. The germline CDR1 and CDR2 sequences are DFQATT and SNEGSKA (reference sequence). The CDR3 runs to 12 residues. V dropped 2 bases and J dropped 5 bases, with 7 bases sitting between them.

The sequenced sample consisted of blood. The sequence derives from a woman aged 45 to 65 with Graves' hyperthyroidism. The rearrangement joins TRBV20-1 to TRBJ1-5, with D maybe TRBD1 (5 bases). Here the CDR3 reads CSARPGDQPQHF. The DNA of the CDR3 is TGCAGTGCTAGACCGGGGGATCAGCCCCAGCATTTT.